By its share, the clone carrying this TCR beta chain is medium-sized (0.01 to 0.1%). The germline V gene encodes CDR1 KGHDR and CDR2 SFDVKD. Deletions cut 9 bases from V and 4 bases from J, with 14 bases between. This CDR3 has 13 amino acids. This specimen comes from a study of tumor-infiltrating lymphocytes in oesophageal squamous cell carcinoma. TCRdb re-analysed the PCR reads in MiXCR, keeping a single row per CDR3 protein. The sample lists 9,000 to 13,000 distinct CDR3 sequences, 50% to 60% occurring once. The source material was esophageal tumor tissue. The V gene is TRBV24-1, the J gene TRBJ2-5, with D maybe TRBD2 (6 bases). The receptor's source is a male donor with esophageal squamous cell carcinoma. As DNA, the CDR3 is TGTGCCACCCAGCGGGCCGGAGGAGAGACCCAGTACTTC. It specifies CATQRAGGETQYF.